This T cell receptor beta chain was identified during a study of Ad26.COV2.S vaccination and SARS-CoV-2 variants. At the level of the study: Donor was assigned to the Ad26.COV2.S arm of trial COV1001.

Stated treatment: 15 to 20 received Ad26.COV2.S at low or high dose, single or two shots; roughly five received placebo; per-sample allocation not given. Collection of the samples took place on day 63 after the first injection of vaccine or placebo. The CDR3 is 14 amino acids. The V gene's germline CDR1 is SGHNT and CDR2 YYREEE (reference sequence). The V and J ends lost 4 bases and 4 bases respectively, with 12 bases between them. Profiled with immunoSEQ multiplex PCR; TCRdb holds only in-frame clones, not every one. The repertoire holds hundreds of thousands of clones, with about 88% as singletons.

The sample was peripheral blood, taken in a trial of Ad26.COV2.S vaccine versus placebo. The sequence was obtained from a person aged 18 to 59 who received the Ad26.COV2.S COVID-19 vaccine or a placebo. The genes are TRBV5-4 and TRBJ1-5, with D possibly TRBD1 on 5 matching bases. The CDR3 bases are TGTGCCAGCAGCGCGTTTGGGGGAAATCAGCCCCAGCATTTT. It translates to CASSAFGGNQPQHF. The full variable domain, in which reference TRBV5-4 and TRBJ1-5 provide the parts outside the CDR3, is ETGVTQSPTHLIKTRGQQVTLRCSSQSGHNTVSWYQQALGQGPQFIFQYYREEENGRGNFPPRFSGLQFPNYSSELNVNALELDDSALYLCASSAFGGNQPQHFGDGTRLSIL.